This T cell receptor beta chain was retrieved from a study of blood T cells in healthy people across ages (dated by TCRdb to between 2014 and 2017). Regarding the study in general: Template switching captured roughly one uniquely barcoded TCR beta cDNA molecule per two T cells in model experiments. The donors were divided into four age groups: young (average around 17 years), middle-aged (approximately 41), aged (about 56) and long-lived (roughly 82). For two donors (one aged 18 to 29 and one aged 80 or older), the study analyzed two additional independent replicas of 1 million unique cDNA reads from the same blood draw. Donors of different ages were randomly distributed across sequencing lanes to avoid experimental bias. The study measured age-related changes in TCR beta repertoire diversity using deep sequencing normalized with unique cDNA molecular identifiers.

As to this clonotype: The antigen it binds to is not known. No base-level quality is on record; no much larger clone is a single base apart.

The CDR3 holds 14 amino acids from the cysteine to the phenylalanine. Only the CDR3 DNA is retained, 42 bases long and in frame from the first base. At the junction V is shortened by 1 base and J by 0 bases, with 7 bases in between. As encoded in the germline V gene (reference sequence), CDR1 is GTSNPN while CDR2 is SVGIG. The roughly 38 donors, aged 6 to 90 years, were systemically healthy Caucasian individuals from Russia. Roughly 10 milliliters of peripheral blood were drawn from each donor into EDTA-treated Vacutainer tubes. Ficoll-Paque density-gradient centrifugation was used to isolate PBMCs, with at least 6.5 million per sample. Total RNA, at least 6 micrograms per sample, was extracted from PBMCs with Trizol reagent. For every donor, an aliquot of PBMCs went through flow cytometry to measure the percentages of naive CD45RAhigh/CD27high T cells. The receptor library was made with 5' RACE. Sequencing relied on an Illumina HiSeq 2500. A second PCR of roughly 6 to 11 cycles was run with a J-beta primer mix and a sample-barcoded 5' primer. A unique molecular identifier was introduced onto each TCR beta cDNA molecule by a template-switch 5' adaptor carrying 12 random nucleotides. Each sample yielded at least 2.5 million CDR3-containing paired-end reads. First-strand cDNA was synthesized from all RNA with the Mint cDNA synthesis kit, primed by a TRBC-specific oligonucleotide. After uracil-DNA glycosylase treatment, a first 18-cycle PCR used universal primers M1SS and BC2_uni_R on all cDNA. The published analysis was carried out like this. Each sample was normalized by randomly selecting 1 million high-quality reads, each carrying a distinct molecular identifier. Instead of being binned into consensus sequences, reads with shared molecular identifiers were discarded. MiTCR, run with a Q25 quality threshold and the strictest error-elimination algorithm, handled CDR3 identification, clonotype clustering and error correction. A nonparametric unseen species model with Euler transformation was used to estimate a lower bound on total TCR beta diversity. TCRdb passed the public sequencing reads through fastp at Q25 and MiXCR, retaining productive beta sequences. Here each entry gathers all rows of one CDR3 protein and keeps the most common genes and DNA. The V and J calls were determined by TCRdb, not by the authors. The sample records 1.5 million to 2 million distinct CDR3 sequences, under 30% of which are singletons. The ten largest clones capture more than 6% of the sample.

Paper-wide results and their limitations: Observed TCR beta diversity per million T cells fell roughly linearly with age, and a significant reduction was already apparent by age around 40. Because profiling used bulk unsorted PBMCs, naive and antigen-experienced compartments could not be compared conclusively. The long-lived group showed more naive CD4+ T cells, fewer expanded clones and increased TCR diversity than the aged group, suggesting age selection. The CMV infection status of donors was not known, potentially confounding age-related changes in expanded clonotypes. Estimates of total diversity based on one million sequenced T cells were regarded as lower bounds and as underestimates. The percentage of naive T cells measured by flow cytometry correlated strongly with observed TCR beta diversity.

This clonotype originated in a woman under 40 in good health. In this chain, TRBV30 is recombined with TRBJ2-1; tentative D gene TRBD1, with 5 bases matching. Sequences were obtained from blood. The CDR3 reads as follows: CAWSGDSSYNEQFF. In nucleotides, the sequence is TGTGCCTGGAGTGGTGACAGCTCCTACAATGAGCAGTTCTTC.